A selection of T cell receptor beta chains follows, all from one sample in a study of cytomegalovirus exposure and HLA in healthy donors. Method: immunoSEQ multiplex PCR; TCRdb's copy keeps in-frame clones and lacks some. The table includes roughly 200,000 clones, 70% to 85% detected once. The material sequenced was PBMCs. These receptors originate from a man in his forties or fifties in good health and CMV-seronegative. The CDR3 runs from the conserved cysteine through the conserved F or W. The order of the fields is CDR3 DNA, CDR3 protein, D gene, clone size, J gene, V gene. A D gene is named only where the DNA matches it firmly. Expanded clones are given a class, and other clones once, few, many or no size at all.

TGTGCCAGTCGGAGGGCTAGCGGGAGTATAGGCACCGGGGAGCTGTTTTTT,CASRRASGSIGTGELFF,TRBD2,NA,TRBJ2-2,TRBV19
TGTGCCAGCAGCTTGGCCAACTTCCGGGACTACGATACGCAGTATTTT,CASSLANFRDYDTQYF,TRBD2,NA,TRBJ2-3,TRBV5-6
TGTGCCAGCAGCTTAACCCCGACTAGTCGGTACGAGCAGTACTTC,CASSLTPTSRYEQYF,NA,NA,TRBJ2-7,TRBV7-2
TGTGCCAGCAGTTTATACTTTGGGAATTACAGGGGGCACGAGCAGTACTTC,CASSLYFGNYRGHEQYF,TRBD1,NA,TRBJ2-7,TRBV28
TGTGCCAGCAGCGTAGGGACTAGCGGGAGGGAAGATACGCAGTATTTT,CASSVGTSGREDTQYF,TRBD2,NA,TRBJ2-3,TRBV9
TGTGCCAGCAGTTTAACGGGGGGACCGAACACTGAAGCTTTCTTT,CASSLTGGPNTEAFF,NA,NA,TRBJ1-1,TRBV28
TGTGCCAGCAGTTCCTGGACAGACGCTAACTATGGCTACACCTTC,CASSSWTDANYGYTF,NA,once,TRBJ1-2,TRBV6-5
TGCGCCAGCAGCCTCCGGGACAGGGACTATGGCTACACCTTC,CASSLRDRDYGYTF,TRBD1,NA,TRBJ1-2,TRBV4-1
TGTGCCAGCAGTCATCCAGGGGTTCCTGAAGCTTTCTTT,CASSHPGVPEAFF,NA,NA,TRBJ1-1,TRBV6-5
TGTGCCAGCAGCCCGGGGGGGGGTGGGAGGAACACTGAAGCTTTCTTT,CASSPGGGGRNTEAFF,NA,NA,TRBJ1-1,TRBV28
TGTGCCAGCAGCCTCAGCGGGACCTCCTACAATGAGCAGTTCTTC,CASSLSGTSYNEQFF,TRBD2,NA,TRBJ2-1,TRBV2
TGTGCCAGCAGTTCGCCCCCGGACAGCCAAGAGACCCAGTACTTC,CASSSPPDSQETQYF,NA,NA,TRBJ2-5,TRBV28
TGCGCCAGCAGCTTGACTCTTACAGGCACTGAAGCTTTCTTT,CASSLTLTGTEAFF,NA,NA,TRBJ1-1,TRBV5-1
TGTGCCAGCAGTGCGGGTCTAGAGGCATACAATGAGCAGTTCTTC,CASSAGLEAYNEQFF,NA,few,TRBJ2-1,TRBV6-4
TGTGCCAGCAGTTTGGCGGGAACCGATACGCAGTATTTT,CASSLAGTDTQYF,NA,NA,TRBJ2-3,TRBV28
TGCGCCAGCAGCCATGGACAGGGCTCCGGGGTAGATACGCAGTATTTT,CASSHGQGSGVDTQYF,TRBD1,once,TRBJ2-3,TRBV5-1
TGCGCCAGCAGCCAAGCGGGTAGCGGGGGGGCCGGGGAGCTGTTTTTT,CASSQAGSGGAGELFF,TRBD2,NA,TRBJ2-2,TRBV4-1
TGTGCCAGCAGCCTGACTAGCGGGAGGGTTTCTGAGCAGTTCTTC,CASSLTSGRVSEQFF,TRBD2,NA,TRBJ2-1,TRBV7-7
TGTGCCAGCAGCCAAAGCCTAGCGGGAGGGGAGGAGACCCAGTACTTC,CASSQSLAGGEETQYF,TRBD2,NA,TRBJ2-5,TRBV4-2
TGTGCCAGCAGTTACTCGGTGGCGGACACTGAAGCTTTCTTT,CASSYSVADTEAFF,NA,NA,TRBJ1-1,TRBV6-5
TGCGCCAGCAGCCAAGCGGGACAGAACACCGGGGAGCTGTTTTTT,CASSQAGQNTGELFF,NA,NA,TRBJ2-2,TRBV4-1
TGCAGTGCAAGCAGGGCGGACGAGCAGTACTTC,CSASRADEQYF,NA,NA,TRBJ2-7,TRBV20-1
TGTGCCAGCAGCCAAGATGGGGGAGGTAACTACAATGAGCAGTTCTTC,CASSQDGGGNYNEQFF,NA,NA,TRBJ2-1,TRBV4-2
TGTGCCAGTAGTACACAGACAGATACGCAGTATTTT,CASSTQTDTQYF,NA,NA,TRBJ2-3,TRBV19
TGTGCCAGCAGCCCGGGGCGGACAGGGCGGCAGCCCCAGCATTTT,CASSPGRTGRQPQHF,TRBD1,NA,TRBJ1-5,TRBV6-1
TGTGCCAGCAGTTACGGCGGGATGAACACTGAAGCTTTCTTT,CASSYGGMNTEAFF,NA,NA,TRBJ1-1,TRBV6-6
TGCAGCGGCGACTCTAACGGTCGCAATGAGCAGTTCTTC,CSGDSNGRNEQFF,NA,NA,TRBJ2-1,TRBV29-1
TGTGCCAGCAGCCCACGACTAGCGGCTAACACAGATACGCAGTATTTT,CASSPRLAANTDTQYF,TRBD2,NA,TRBJ2-3,TRBV7-9
TGCGCCAGCAGCCACAGCTACAATGAGCAGTTCTTC,CASSHSYNEQFF,NA,NA,TRBJ2-1,TRBV4-1
TGCGCCAGCAGCCAAGGGCCGGGACAGGGGAGTGGGTCCTATGGCTACACCTTC,CASSQGPGQGSGSYGYTF,TRBD1,few,TRBJ1-2,TRBV4-1
TGCGCCAGCAGCTTGGGACAGGCTACGGACACTGAAGCTTTCTTT,CASSLGQATDTEAFF,NA,NA,TRBJ1-1,TRBV5-1
TGTGCCACCAGCAGAGACAGGTCTCAAGAGACCCAGTACTTC,CATSRDRSQETQYF,NA,once,TRBJ2-5,TRBV15
TGTGCCAGCTCAGCCAAACAGGGGGACACTGAAGCTTTCTTT,CASSAKQGDTEAFF,TRBD1,NA,TRBJ1-1,TRBV18
TGTGCCAGCAGCTTAGCAGCGGGACCTGAAGAGACCCAGTACTTC,CASSLAAGPEETQYF,TRBD2,NA,TRBJ2-5,TRBV11-3
TGTGCCAGCAGTCGCGGACAGCGAGGAGAGACCCAGTACTTC,CASSRGQRGETQYF,NA,NA,TRBJ2-5,TRBV27
TGTGCCAGCAGCTTGGGCGGGAGTGCAGATACGCAGTATTTT,CASSLGGSADTQYF,TRBD2,NA,TRBJ2-3,TRBV7-2
TGCAGTACTAGGGAGCGGGATACGCAGTATTTT,CSTRERDTQYF,NA,NA,TRBJ2-3,TRBV20-1
TGTGCCAGCAGCCGGGACAATAATGAAAAACTGTTTTTT,CASSRDNNEKLFF,NA,NA,TRBJ1-4,TRBV6-1
TGTGCCAGCACGACAGGGGGTAACTATGGCTACACCTTC,CASTTGGNYGYTF,TRBD1,NA,TRBJ1-2,TRBV28
TGTGCCAGCAGTTCCAGGGACAGGGGAGCTTTCTTT,CASSSRDRGAFF,TRBD1,few,TRBJ1-1,TRBV27
TGTGCCAGCAGCCAAGTTTCGAGAGGGACAGCCAATGAAAAACTGTTTTTT,CASSQVSRGTANEKLFF,TRBD1,NA,TRBJ1-4,TRBV4-2
TGTGCCAGCAGCCACGACAGGAACTATGGCTACACCTTC,CASSHDRNYGYTF,NA,NA,TRBJ1-2,TRBV14
TGCGCCAGCAGCCCAGAGCTAGCGGTTTTCTCCTACGAGCAGTACTTC,CASSPELAVFSYEQYF,TRBD2,NA,TRBJ2-7,TRBV5-1
TGCGCCAGCAGTCTTTCACTAGCGGGAGGGTTGGAGCAGTTCTTC,CASSLSLAGGLEQFF,TRBD2,NA,TRBJ2-1,TRBV5-1
TGTGCCAGCAGTTACTCGGACGGGAGTGGCACAGATACGCAGTATTTT,CASSYSDGSGTDTQYF,NA,NA,TRBJ2-3,TRBV6-5
TGTGCCAGCAGTGTCCAAGGAACAGGGACGGCCTACGAGCAGTACTTC,CASSVQGTGTAYEQYF,NA,NA,TRBJ2-7,TRBV2
TGCAGCGTTCTTTGGGCAGGGTTACATGACTACACCTTC,CSVLWAGLHDYTF,NA,NA,TRBJ1-2,TRBV29-1
TGTGCCAGCAGCAAGGGACTCTTCTACGAGCAGTACTTC,CASSKGLFYEQYF,NA,NA,TRBJ2-7,TRBV21-1
TGTGCCAGCTCAATCGGGAGGGCCAACACCGGGGAGCTGTTTTTT,CASSIGRANTGELFF,TRBD2,NA,TRBJ2-2,TRBV18
TGTGCCTGGAAGACAGGGGGCTACACTGAAGCTTTCTTT,CAWKTGGYTEAFF,TRBD1,NA,TRBJ1-1,TRBV30
TGTGCCAGCAGCCCTCTCTCCGGAGGGGGCAGCACTGAAGCTTTCTTT,CASSPLSGGGSTEAFF,TRBD1,NA,TRBJ1-1,TRBV4-2
TGTGCCAGCTCCCCCAAATCCTACAATGAGCAGTTCTTC,CASSPKSYNEQFF,NA,NA,TRBJ2-1,TRBV18
TGTGCCAGCATGACAGGGGCTGGGGCCAACGTCCTGACTTTC,CASMTGAGANVLTF,TRBD1,NA,TRBJ2-6,TRBV28
TGTGCCAGCAAACCTTCGAGCCGGGGGGCTTTAGAGACCCAGTACTTC,CASKPSSRGALETQYF,NA,few,TRBJ2-5,TRBV28
TGTGCCAGCAGTTCAGGGACAGGGGGCGACAAGGGCTACACCTTC,CASSSGTGGDKGYTF,TRBD1,once,TRBJ1-2,TRBV28
TGTGCCAGCAGTCTTCAGGGGTATGGCTACACCTTC,CASSLQGYGYTF,NA,NA,TRBJ1-2,TRBV28
TGCGCCAGCAGCTGGGAGGGGGGGCGCGGCGGCTACACCTTC,CASSWEGGRGGYTF,NA,NA,TRBJ1-2,TRBV5-1
TGTGCCAGCAGAGAGCGGGAGGGCCAGTACGAGCAGTACTTC,CASREREGQYEQYF,TRBD2,NA,TRBJ2-7,TRBV6-1
TGTGCCAGCAGCGTAGGGGCGGGAGGTGAGCAGTTCTTC,CASSVGAGGEQFF,TRBD2,NA,TRBJ2-1,TRBV9